Shown below are 8 T cell receptor beta chains from a single sample sequenced in a study of vaccination and CD4 T cells after COVID-19. These TCRs are of unknown antigen specificity. The treatment here: approximately nine-day PBMC culture with coronavirus spike peptide pools or control peptides (ViraFEST assay). CD4+ T lymphocytes from the unexposed donor were collected before the COVID-19 pandemic (2011-2018). CD4+ T cells that had been cultured provided DNA sequenced with the Oncomine TCR Beta short-read assay. TCRdb independently ran MiXCR on the PCR reads; one entry per CDR3 protein. The sample consists of 9,300 or so distinct CDR3 sequences, around 48% of them appearing once. Material for sequencing was CD4+ T cells from blood, cultured in vitro. Source of these receptors: a human donor in good health.

The chain links TRBV15 to TRBJ1-4; tentatively, D is TRBD1 (6 bases). Germline CDR1 reads LNHNV; CDR2 reads YYDKDF (reference sequence). Trimming cost V 1 base and J 8 bases, with 17 bases left between them. This CDR3 comprises 16 residues. The CDR3 here is CATSRAAAGAGEKLFF. The CDR3 nucleotides are TGTGCCACCAGCAGAGCTGCGGCGGGGGCAGGAGAAAAACTGTTTTTT.

This rearrangement joins TRBV7-9 to TRBJ1-2; TRBD1 matches at 7 bases. After removal of 0 bases from V and 8 bases from J, the junction contained 6 bases not matched to a gene. There are 14 residues in the CDR3. CDR1 and CDR2 (germline): SEHNR, FQNEAQ (reference sequence). The CDR3: CASSLATPGGGYTF. CDR3 bases: TGTGCCAGCAGCTTAGCGACCCCAGGGGGGGGCTACACCTTC.

V usage is TRBV9 and J usage is TRBJ1-6; D not resolved. Trimming took 0 bases from V and 6 from J, leaving 16 bases between them. The germline V gene has CDR1 SGDLS and CDR2 YYNGEE. The CDR3 covers 17 residues. CDR3 DNA sequence: TGTGCCAGCAGCGTAGCACTGACGGCAGGCCCTAATTCACCCCTCCACTTT. It encodes CASSVALTAGPNSPLHF.

The chain carries TRBV24-1 and TRBJ2-7, with D possibly being TRBD1 or TRBD2 (5 bases each). The V end lost 9 bases, the J end lost 4 bases, and 15 bases lay between the germline ends. CDR1 and CDR2 from the germline V gene are KGHDR and SFDVKD. This CDR3 contains 13 residues. This chain's CDR3 is CATWDGKSYEQYF. CDR3 bases: TGTGCCACCTGGGACGGTAAATCATACGAGCAGTACTTC.

V is TRBV19 and J is TRBJ2-1, with TRBD2 identical over 10 bases. The CDR3 runs to 14 residues. V lost 7 bases to trimming and J lost 13 bases; unmatched junction nucleotides: 13. The germline gives CDR1 LNHDA, CDR2 SQIVND (reference sequence). The DNA for the CDR3 is TGTGCCAGTACCGATTCGGTAGCGGGGGGCTTCCAGTTCTTC. This translates into CASTDSVAGGFQFF.

The J gene is TRBJ1-1, the V gene TRBV19, with 7 bases matching TRBD1. CDR1 and CDR2 (germline): LNHDA, SQIVND (reference sequence). This CDR3 has 14 residues. With V trimmed by 4 bases and J by 5 bases, 7 bases remained unmatched. CDR3 coding DNA: TGTGCCAGTAGTAAAACAGGGGCCTGGACTGAAGCTTTCTTT. It codes for CASSKTGAWTEAFF.

This chain links TRBV28 with TRBJ2-3, with TRBD1 identical over 10 bases. The V and J ends lost 6 bases and 3 bases, in that order; junction bases with no gene match: 6. The CDR3 is 15 residues long. Germline V gene data show CDR1 as MDHEN and CDR2 as SYDVKM. The CDR3 coding sequence is TGTGCCAGCAGCGCCGGGACAGGGGAGACAGATACGCAGTATTTT. It encodes CASSAGTGETDTQYF.

The sample holds a few counts of this clonotype. This sequence joins TRBV10-1 and TRBJ2-3; D is possibly TRBD2 (6 bases). Germline V gene sequence: CDR1 WNHNN, CDR2 SYGVQD (reference sequence). Trimming pared 2 bases from V and 2 bases from J, leaving 14 bases between. CDR3 size: 16 residues. Here the CDR3 DNA reads TGCGCCAGCAGTGAGATAGCGGCCACAAACACAGATACGCAGTATTTT. The encoded protein is CASSEIAATNTDTQYF.